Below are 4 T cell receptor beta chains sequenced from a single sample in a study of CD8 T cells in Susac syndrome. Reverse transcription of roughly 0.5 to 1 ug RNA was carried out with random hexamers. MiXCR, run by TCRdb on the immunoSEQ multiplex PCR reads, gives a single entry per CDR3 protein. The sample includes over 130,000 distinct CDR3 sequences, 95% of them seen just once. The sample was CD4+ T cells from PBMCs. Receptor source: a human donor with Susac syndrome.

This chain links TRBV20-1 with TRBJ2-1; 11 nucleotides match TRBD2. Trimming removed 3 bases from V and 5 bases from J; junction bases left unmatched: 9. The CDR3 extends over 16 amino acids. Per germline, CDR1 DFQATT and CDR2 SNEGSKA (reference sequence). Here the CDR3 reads CSASLAGTSGNNEQFF. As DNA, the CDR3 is TGCAGTGCTAGCCTAGCCGGGACTAGCGGTAACAATGAGCAGTTCTTC.

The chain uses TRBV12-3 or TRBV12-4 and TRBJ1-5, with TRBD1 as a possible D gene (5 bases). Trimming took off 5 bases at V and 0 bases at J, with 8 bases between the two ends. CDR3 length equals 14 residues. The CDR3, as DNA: TGTGCCAGCAGTCGACAGTATAGCAATCAGCCCCAGCATTTT. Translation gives CASSRQYSNQPQHF.

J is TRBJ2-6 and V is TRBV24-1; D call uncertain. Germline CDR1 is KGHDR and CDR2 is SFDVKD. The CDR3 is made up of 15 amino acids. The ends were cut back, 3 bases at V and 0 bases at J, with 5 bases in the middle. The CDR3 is CATSDGNSGANVLTF. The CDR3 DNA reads TGTGCCACCAGTGATGGTAACTCTGGGGCCAACGTCCTGACTTTC.

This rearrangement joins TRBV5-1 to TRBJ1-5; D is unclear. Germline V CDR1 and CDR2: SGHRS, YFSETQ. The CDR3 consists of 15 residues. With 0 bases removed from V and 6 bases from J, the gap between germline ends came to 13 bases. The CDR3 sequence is CASSLAGEGFQPQHF. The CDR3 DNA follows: TGCGCCAGCAGCTTGGCGGGAGAGGGCTTTCAGCCCCAGCATTTT.